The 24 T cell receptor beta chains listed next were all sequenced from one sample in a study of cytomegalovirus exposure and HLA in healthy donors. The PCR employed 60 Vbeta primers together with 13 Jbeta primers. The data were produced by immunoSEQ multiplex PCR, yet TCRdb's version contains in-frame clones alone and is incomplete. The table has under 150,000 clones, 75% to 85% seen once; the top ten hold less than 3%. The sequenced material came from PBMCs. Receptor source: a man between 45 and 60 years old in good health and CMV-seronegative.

The CDR3 sequence: CAWRALRAANSPLHF. Here the CDR3 DNA reads TGTGCCTGGAGGGCCTTGAGGGCTGCTAATTCACCCCTCCACTTT. V and J are TRBV30 and TRBJ1-6; D gene ambiguous. V shed 3 bases and J shed 6 bases, with 15 bases lying between them. The germline V gene has CDR1 GTSNPN and CDR2 SVGIG (reference sequence). CDR3 length: 15 amino acids.

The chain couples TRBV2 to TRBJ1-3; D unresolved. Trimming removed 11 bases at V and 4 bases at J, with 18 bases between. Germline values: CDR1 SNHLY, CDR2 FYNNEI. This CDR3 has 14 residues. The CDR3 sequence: CAGNGGPYGNTIYF. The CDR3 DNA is TGTGCCGGGAACGGAGGTCCTTACGGAAACACCATATATTTT.

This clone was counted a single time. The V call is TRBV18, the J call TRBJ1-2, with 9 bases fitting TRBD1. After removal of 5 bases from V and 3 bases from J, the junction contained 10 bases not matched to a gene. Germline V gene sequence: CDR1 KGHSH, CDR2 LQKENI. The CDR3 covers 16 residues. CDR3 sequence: CASSKTGTGTDYGYTF. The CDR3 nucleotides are TGTGCCAGCTCAAAAACCGGGACAGGGACGGACTATGGCTACACCTTC.

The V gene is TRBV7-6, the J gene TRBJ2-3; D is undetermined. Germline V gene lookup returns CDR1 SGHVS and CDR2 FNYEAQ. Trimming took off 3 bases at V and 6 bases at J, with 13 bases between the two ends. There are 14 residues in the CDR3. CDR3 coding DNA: TGTGCCAGCAGCTTTACCCCGACGCGGGATACGCAGTATTTT. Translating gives CASSFTPTRDTQYF.

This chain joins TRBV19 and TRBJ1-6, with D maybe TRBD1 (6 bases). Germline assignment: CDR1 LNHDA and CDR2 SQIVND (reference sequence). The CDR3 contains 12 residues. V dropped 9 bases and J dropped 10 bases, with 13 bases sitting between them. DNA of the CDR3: TGTGCCAGGAGGGGGGGGAACTCACCCCTCCACTTT. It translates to CARRGGNSPLHF.

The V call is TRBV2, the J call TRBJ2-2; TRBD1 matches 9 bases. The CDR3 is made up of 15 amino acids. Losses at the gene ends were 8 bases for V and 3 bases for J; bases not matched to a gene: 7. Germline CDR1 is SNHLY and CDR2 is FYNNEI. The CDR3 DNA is TGTGCCAGCGTCCGGACAGGGGACTACACCGGGGAGCTGTTTTTT. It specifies CASVRTGDYTGELFF.

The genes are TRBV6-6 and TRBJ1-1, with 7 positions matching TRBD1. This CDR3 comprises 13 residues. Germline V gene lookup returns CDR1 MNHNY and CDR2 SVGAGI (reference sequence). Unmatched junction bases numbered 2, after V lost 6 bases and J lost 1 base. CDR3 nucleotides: TGTGCCAGCAGCAGGACAGGGAACACTGAAGCTTTCTTT. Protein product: CASSRTGNTEAFF.

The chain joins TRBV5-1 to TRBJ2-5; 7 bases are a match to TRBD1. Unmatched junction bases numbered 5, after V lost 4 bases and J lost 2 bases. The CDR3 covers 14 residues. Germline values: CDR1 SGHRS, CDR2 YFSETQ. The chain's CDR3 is CASSTTGAQETQYF. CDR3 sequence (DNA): TGCGCCAGCAGCACAACAGGGGCGCAAGAGACCCAGTACTTC.

CDR3 nucleotides: TGCGCCAGCAGTGTTACAACAGGGCAGGAGACCCAGTACTTC. This codes for CASSVTTGQETQYF. The rearrangement links TRBV10-2 to TRBJ2-5; TRBD1 is a possible D gene (6 bases). The CDR3 covers 14 residues. Germline V lookup: CDR1 WSHSY, CDR2 SAAADI. V was pared by 4 bases and J by 5 bases, with 14 bases between.

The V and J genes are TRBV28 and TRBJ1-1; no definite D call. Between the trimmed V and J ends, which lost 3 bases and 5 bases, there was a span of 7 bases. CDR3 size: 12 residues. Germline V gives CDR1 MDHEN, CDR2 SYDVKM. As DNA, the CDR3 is TGTGCCAGCAGTTTTAGCTCGACTGAAGCTTTCTTT. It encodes CASSFSSTEAFF.

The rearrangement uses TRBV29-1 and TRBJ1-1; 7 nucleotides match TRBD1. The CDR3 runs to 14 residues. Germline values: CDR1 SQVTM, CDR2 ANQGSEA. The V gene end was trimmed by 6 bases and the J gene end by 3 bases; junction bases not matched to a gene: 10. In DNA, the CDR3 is TGCAGCGTCCGAACGACAGGGTCCGACACTGAAGCTTTCTTT. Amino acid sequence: CSVRTTGSDTEAFF.

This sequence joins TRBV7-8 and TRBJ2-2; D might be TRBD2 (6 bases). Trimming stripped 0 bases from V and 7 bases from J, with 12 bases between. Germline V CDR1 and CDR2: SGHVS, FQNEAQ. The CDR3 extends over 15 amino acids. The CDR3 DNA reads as TGTGCCAGCAGCTTAGCCGGGATGGAGGGCGGGGAGCTGTTTTTT. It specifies CASSLAGMEGGELFF.

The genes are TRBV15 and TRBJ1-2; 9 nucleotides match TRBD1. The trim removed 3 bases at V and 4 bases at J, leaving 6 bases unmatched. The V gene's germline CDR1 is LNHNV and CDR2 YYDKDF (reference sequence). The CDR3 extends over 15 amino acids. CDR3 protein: CATSSNRGPGYGYTF. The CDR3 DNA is TGTGCCACCAGCAGCAACAGGGGGCCTGGCTATGGCTACACCTTC.

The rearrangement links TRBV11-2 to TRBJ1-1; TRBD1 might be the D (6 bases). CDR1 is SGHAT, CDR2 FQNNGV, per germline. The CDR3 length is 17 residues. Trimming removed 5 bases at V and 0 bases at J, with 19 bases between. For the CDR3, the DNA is TGTGCCAGCAGCCCCCCCAAGCGGACAGAGATGAACACTGAAGCTTTCTTT. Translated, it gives CASSPPKRTEMNTEAFF.

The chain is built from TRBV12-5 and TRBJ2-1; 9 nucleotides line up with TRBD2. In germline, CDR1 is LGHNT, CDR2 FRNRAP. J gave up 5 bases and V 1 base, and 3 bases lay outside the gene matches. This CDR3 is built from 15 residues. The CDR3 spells CASGLGGRADNEQFF. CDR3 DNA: TGTGCTAGTGGTTTGGGCGGGAGGGCCGACAATGAGCAGTTCTTC.

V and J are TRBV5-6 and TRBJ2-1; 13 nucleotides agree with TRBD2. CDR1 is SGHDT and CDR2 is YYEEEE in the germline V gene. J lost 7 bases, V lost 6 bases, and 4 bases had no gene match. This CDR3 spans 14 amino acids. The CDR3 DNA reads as TGTGCCAGCACCGAGACTAGCGGGGGGAATGAGCAGTTCTTC. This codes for CASTETSGGNEQFF.

The CDR3 region has the DNA TGTGCTAGTGGTTTGGCCTTGGGGACAAGATACACCGGGGAGCTGTTTTTT. Its translation: CASGLALGTRYTGELFF. This chain joins TRBV12-5 and TRBJ2-2; D possibly corresponds to TRBD1 (6 bases). Trimming took 1 base from V and 3 from J, leaving 15 bases between them. Looked up from germline, CDR1 is LGHNT and CDR2 is FRNRAP. The CDR3 is 17 residues long.

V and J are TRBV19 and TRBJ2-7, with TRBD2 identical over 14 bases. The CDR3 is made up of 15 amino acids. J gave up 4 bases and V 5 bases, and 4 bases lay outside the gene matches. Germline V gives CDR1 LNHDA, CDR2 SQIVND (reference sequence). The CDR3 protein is CASSFGTSGGYEQYF. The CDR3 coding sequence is TGTGCCAGTAGTTTCGGGACTAGCGGGGGTTACGAGCAGTACTTC.

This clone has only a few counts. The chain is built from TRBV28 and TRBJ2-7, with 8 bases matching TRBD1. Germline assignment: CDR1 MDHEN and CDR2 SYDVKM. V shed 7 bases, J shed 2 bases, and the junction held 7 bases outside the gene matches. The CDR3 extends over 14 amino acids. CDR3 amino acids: CASTKGQGAYEQYF. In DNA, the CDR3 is TGTGCCAGCACTAAAGGACAGGGAGCCTACGAGCAGTACTTC.

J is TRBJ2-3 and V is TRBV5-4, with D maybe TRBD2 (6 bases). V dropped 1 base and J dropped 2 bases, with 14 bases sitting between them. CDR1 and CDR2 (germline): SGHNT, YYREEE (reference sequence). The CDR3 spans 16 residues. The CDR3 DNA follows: TGTGCCAGCAGCTTGTTCGGCGGGGATATCACAGATACGCAGTATTTT. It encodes CASSLFGGDITDTQYF.

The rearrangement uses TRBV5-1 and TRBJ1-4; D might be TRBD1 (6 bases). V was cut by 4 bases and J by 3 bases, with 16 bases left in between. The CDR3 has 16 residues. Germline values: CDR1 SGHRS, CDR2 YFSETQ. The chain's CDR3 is CASSDPGAGPNEKLFF. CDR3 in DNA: TGCGCCAGCAGCGACCCAGGGGCGGGCCCTAATGAAAAACTGTTTTTT.

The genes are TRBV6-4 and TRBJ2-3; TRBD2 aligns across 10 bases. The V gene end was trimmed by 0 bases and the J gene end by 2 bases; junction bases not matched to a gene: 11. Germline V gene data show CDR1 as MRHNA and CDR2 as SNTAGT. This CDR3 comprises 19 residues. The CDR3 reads CASSDSGGLAGGDTDTQYF. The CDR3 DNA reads TGTGCCAGCAGTGACTCAGGGGGCTTAGCGGGGGGCGACACAGATACGCAGTATTTT.

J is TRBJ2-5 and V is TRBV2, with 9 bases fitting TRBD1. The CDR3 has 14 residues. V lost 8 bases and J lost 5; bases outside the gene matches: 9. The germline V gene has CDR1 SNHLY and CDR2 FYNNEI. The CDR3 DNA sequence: TGTGCCAGCGGTCGGACAGGGGTGGAGGAGACCCAGTACTTC. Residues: CASGRTGVEETQYF. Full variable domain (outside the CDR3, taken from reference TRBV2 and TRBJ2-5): EPEVTQTPSHQVTQMGQEVILRCVPISNHLYFYWYRQILGQKVEFLVSFYNNEISEKSEIFDDQFSVERPDGSNFTLKIRSTKLEDSAMYFCASGRTGVEETQYFGPGTRLLVL.

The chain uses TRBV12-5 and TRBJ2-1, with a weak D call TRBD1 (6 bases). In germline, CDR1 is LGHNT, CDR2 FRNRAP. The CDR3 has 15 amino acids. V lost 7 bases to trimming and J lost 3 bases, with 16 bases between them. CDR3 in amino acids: CASASFRGYYNEQFF. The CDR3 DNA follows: TGTGCTAGTGCCTCGTTCAGGGGATACTACAATGAGCAGTTCTTC.